This T cell receptor beta chain was profiled in a study of beta chain features in type 1 diabetes. For the study at large: All samples together contributed some 100,000,000 sorted cells for examination.

The sequenced template was cDNA made from the entire isolated RNA. Clones were read by immunoSEQ multiplex PCR, and TCRdb kept only the in-frame ones, dropping some. The sample records about 660,000 clones, 11% to 15% being singletons. Sorted CD4+ subsets: naive, central memory, regulatory, stem cell-like memory (CD45RO/CCR7/CD25/CD127/CD95/CD27 panel). Between the trimmed V and J ends, which lost 2 bases and 6 bases, there was a span of 17 bases. CDR1 and CDR2 from the germline V gene are ENHRY and SYGVKD. CDR3 length: 15 amino acids. General study findings and limits: Type 1 diabetes patients showed a moderate but significant shortening of TCRB CDR3s in all four CD4+ subsets. Type 1 diabetes patients had VDJ junctions that carried fewer insertions and more deletions. For cells with high TCR expression, cDNA sequencing could yield over-representation.

In its sample, this clone was seen a few times. Its antigen remains unidentified. Sequencing was performed on naive CD4+ T cells from blood. This TCR was sampled from a man younger than 35 with type 1 diabetes. The V call is TRBV10-3, the J call TRBJ2-7; no reliable D call. CDR3 sequence reads: CAISEPRPQASEQYF. The CDR3 DNA reads as TGTGCCATCAGTGAGCCACGGCCCCAGGCTAGCGAGCAGTACTTC.